This T cell receptor (beta chain) was sequenced in a study of blood T cell repertoires in COVID-19. Study details: There were acute and convalescent COVID-19 samples, and they came from the United States, Italy and Spain. Sources were T cells, B-cell-depleted T cells, or PBMCs; the material itself was cDNA or gDNA.

CDR1 SGHTA and CDR2 FQGNSA come from the germline V gene. V lost 6 bases and J lost 6; bases outside the gene matches: 11. The CDR3 is 15 residues long. Sequencing was performed with immunoSEQ multiplex PCR; in TCRdb, only in-frame clones are kept and a portion is missing. The sample contains about 200,000 clones, about 84% of which appear only once. The source is a woman older than 75 with acute or convalescent COVID-19. This chain joins TRBV7-2 and TRBJ2-3, with 8 bases fitting TRBD2. Sequences were obtained from peripheral blood. In DNA, the CDR3 is TGTGCCAGCAGGGGACAAAGCGGGGGACACGATACGCAGTATTTT. Amino acids: CASRGQSGGHDTQYF.